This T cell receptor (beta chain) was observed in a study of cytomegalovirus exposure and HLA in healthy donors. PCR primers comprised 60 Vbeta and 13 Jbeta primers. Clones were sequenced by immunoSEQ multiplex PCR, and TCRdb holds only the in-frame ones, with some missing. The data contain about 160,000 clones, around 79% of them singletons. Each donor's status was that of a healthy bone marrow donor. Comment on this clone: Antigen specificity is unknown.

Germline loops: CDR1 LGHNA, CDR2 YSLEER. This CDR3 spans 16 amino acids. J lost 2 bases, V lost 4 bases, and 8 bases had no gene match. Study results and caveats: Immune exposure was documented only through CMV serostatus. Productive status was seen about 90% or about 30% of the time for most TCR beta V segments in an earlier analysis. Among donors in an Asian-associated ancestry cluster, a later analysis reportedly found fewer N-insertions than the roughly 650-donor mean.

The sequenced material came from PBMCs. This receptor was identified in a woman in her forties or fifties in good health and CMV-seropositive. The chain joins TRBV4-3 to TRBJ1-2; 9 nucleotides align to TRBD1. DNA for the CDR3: TGCGCCAGCAGCCGCACACAGGGGGCGTCCAACTATGGCTACACCTTC. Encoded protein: CASSRTQGASNYGYTF.